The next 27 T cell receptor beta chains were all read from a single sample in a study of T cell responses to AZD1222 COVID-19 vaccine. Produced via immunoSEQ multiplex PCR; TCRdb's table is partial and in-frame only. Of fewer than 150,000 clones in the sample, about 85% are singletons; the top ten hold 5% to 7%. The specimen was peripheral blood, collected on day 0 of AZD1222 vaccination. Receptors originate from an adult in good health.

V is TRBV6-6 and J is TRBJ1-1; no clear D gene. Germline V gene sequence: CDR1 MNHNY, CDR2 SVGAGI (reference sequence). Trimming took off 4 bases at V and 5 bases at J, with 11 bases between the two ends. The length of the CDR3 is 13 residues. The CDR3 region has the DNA TGTGCCAGCAGTTCCCTCATTTGGACTGAAGCTTTCTTT. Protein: CASSSLIWTEAFF.

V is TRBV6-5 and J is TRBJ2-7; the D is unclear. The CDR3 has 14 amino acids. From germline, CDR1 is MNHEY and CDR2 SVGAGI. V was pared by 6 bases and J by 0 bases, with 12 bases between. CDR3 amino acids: CASSQTSSSYEQYF. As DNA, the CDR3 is TGTGCCAGCAGCCAGACTTCGAGCTCCTACGAGCAGTACTTC.

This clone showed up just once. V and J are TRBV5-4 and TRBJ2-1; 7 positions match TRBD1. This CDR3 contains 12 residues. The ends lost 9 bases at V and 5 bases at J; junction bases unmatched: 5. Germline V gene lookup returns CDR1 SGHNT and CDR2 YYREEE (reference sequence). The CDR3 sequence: CANTGANNEQFF. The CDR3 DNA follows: TGTGCCAACACAGGGGCAAACAATGAGCAGTTCTTC.

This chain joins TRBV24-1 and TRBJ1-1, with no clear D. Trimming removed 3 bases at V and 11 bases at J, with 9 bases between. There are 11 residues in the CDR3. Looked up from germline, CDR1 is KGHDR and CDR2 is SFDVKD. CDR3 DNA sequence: TGTGCCACCAGTGATCGGACGGGTGCTTTCTTT. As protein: CATSDRTGAFF.

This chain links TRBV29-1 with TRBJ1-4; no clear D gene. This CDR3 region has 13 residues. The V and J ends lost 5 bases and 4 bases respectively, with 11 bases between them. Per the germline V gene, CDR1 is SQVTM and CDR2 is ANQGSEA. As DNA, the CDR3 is TGCAGCGTTCGCAGGTCGTTTAATGAAAAACTGTTTTTT. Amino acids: CSVRRSFNEKLFF.

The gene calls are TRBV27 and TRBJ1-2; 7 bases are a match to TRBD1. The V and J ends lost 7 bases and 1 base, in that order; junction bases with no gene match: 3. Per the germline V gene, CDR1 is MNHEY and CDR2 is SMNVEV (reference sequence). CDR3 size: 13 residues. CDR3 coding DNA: TGTGCCAGCACGTCAGGGGGTAACTATGGCTACACCTTC. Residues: CASTSGGNYGYTF.

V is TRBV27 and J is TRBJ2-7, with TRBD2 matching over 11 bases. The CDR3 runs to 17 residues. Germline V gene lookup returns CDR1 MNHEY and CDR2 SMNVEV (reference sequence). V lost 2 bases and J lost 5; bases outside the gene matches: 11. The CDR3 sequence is CASSLVAGGPQGHEQYF. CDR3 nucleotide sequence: TGTGCCAGCAGTTTAGTAGCGGGGGGGCCTCAGGGGCACGAGCAGTACTTC.

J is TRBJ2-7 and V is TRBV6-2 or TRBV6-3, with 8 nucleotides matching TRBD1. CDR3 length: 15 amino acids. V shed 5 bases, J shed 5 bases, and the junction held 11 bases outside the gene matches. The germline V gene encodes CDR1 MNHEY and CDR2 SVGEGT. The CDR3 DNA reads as TGTGCCAGCAGTCATAGGGACAGGAGACAACACGAGCAGTACTTC. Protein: CASSHRDRRQHEQYF.

CDR3 region: CASSQEGAGGRTDTQYF. The CDR3 nucleotides are TGCGCCAGCAGCCAAGAAGGGGCGGGGGGGCGAACAGATACGCAGTATTTT. V and J are TRBV4-1 and TRBJ2-3; 9 positions match TRBD2. The CDR3 is 17 amino acids. Germline CDR1 and CDR2: MGHRA and YSYEKL. After removal of 0 bases from V and 3 bases from J, the junction contained 7 bases not matched to a gene.

The CDR3 DNA follows: TGTGCCAGTAGTCCAGGGACTGATAATTCACCCCTCCACTTT. The encoded protein is CASSPGTDNSPLHF. The rearrangement joins TRBV19 to TRBJ1-6; D possibly corresponds to TRBD1 (5 bases). V was cut by 5 bases and J by 5 bases, with 10 bases left in between. CDR3 length equals 14 residues. CDR1 and CDR2 from the germline V gene are LNHDA and SQIVND (reference sequence). Variable domain in full (rest from reference TRBV19 and TRBJ1-6): DGGITQSPKYLFRKEGQNVTLSCEQNLNHDAMYWYRQDPGQGLRLIYYSQIVNDFQKGDIAEGYSVSREKKESFPLTVTSAQKNPTAFYLCASSPGTDNSPLHFGNGTRLTVT.

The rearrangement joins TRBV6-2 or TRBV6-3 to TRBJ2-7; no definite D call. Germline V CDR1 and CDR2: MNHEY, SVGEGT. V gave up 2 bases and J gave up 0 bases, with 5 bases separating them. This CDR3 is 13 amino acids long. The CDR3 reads CASSYRDSYEQYF. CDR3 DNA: TGTGCCAGCAGTTACCGAGACTCCTACGAGCAGTACTTC.

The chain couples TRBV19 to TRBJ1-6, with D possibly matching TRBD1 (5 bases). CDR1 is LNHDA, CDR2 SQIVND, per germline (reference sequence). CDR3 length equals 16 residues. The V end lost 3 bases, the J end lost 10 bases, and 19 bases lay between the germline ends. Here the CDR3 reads CASSISRLVGGSPLHF. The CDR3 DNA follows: TGTGCCAGTAGTATCTCCCGCCTCGTTGGGGGGTCACCCCTCCACTTT.

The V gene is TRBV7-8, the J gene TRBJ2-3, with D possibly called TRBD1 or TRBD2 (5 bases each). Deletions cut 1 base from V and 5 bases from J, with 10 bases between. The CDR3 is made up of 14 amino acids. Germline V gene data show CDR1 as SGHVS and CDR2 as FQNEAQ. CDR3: CASSLGGFGDTQYF. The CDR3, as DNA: TGTGCCAGCAGCTTAGGGGGGTTTGGAGATACGCAGTATTTT.

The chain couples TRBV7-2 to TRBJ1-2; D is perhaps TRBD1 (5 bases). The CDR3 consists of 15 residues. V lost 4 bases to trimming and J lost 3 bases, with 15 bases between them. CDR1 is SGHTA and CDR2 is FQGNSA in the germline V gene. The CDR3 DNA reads TGTGCCAGCAGCTCTGCGGGGGACCTCGACTATGGCTACACCTTC. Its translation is CASSSAGDLDYGYTF.

CDR3 region: CTSSQDMRGTRSTDTQYF. CDR3 coding DNA: TGCACCAGCAGCCAAGACATGAGGGGGACCCGTTCCACAGATACGCAGTATTTT. The chain is built from TRBV1 and TRBJ2-3; TRBD1, the D gene given by the table, was not confirmed from the DNA. TRBV1 is recorded as a pseudogene. There are 18 residues in the CDR3.

For the CDR3, the DNA is TGTGCCAGCATCCTAAGGAGCGAAACCGACTCTGGAAACACCATATATTTT. Translated, it gives CASILRSETDSGNTIYF. The chain couples TRBV7-2 to TRBJ1-3; no clear D gene. The CDR3 contains 17 residues. Germline assignment: CDR1 SGHTA and CDR2 FQGNSA. V was pared by 7 bases and J by 0 bases, with 19 bases between.

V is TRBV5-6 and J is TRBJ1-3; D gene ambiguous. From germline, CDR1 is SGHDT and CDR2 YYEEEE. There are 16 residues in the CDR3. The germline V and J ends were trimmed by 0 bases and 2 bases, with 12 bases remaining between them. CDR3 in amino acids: CASSLAGNTPGNTIYF. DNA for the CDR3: TGTGCCAGCAGCTTGGCCGGCAACACCCCTGGAAACACCATATATTTT.

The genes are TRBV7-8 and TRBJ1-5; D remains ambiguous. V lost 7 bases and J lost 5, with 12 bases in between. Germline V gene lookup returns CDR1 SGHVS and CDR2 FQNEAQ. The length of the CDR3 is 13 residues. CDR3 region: CASTRTRDQPQHF. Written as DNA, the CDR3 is TGTGCCAGCACCAGGACGCGAGATCAGCCCCAGCATTTT.

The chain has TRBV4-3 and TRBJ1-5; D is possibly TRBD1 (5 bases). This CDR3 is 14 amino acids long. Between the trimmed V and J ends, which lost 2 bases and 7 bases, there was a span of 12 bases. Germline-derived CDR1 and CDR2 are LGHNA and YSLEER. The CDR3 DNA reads TGCGCCAGCAGCCAACAGGGATGGGGGCAGCCCCAGCATTTT. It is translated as CASSQQGWGQPQHF.

The CDR3 protein is CASSWRASPLHF. CDR3 nucleotide sequence: TGTGCCAGCAGTTGGCGGGCCTCACCCCTCCACTTT. The V and J genes are TRBV12-3 or TRBV12-4 and TRBJ1-6; D unclear. The ends were cut back, 4 bases at V and 10 bases at J, with 8 bases in the middle. The CDR3 length is 12 residues.

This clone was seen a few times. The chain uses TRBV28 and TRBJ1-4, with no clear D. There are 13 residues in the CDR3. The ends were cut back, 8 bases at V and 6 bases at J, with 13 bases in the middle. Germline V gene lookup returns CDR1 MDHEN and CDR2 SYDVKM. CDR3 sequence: CASLSWEDEKLFF. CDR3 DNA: TGTGCCAGCCTTTCCTGGGAAGATGAAAAACTGTTTTTT.

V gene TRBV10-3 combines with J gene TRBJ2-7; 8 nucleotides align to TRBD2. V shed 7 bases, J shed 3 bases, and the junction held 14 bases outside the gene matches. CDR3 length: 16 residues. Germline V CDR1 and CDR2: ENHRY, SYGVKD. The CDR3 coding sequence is TGTGCCATCATGGATAGCGGGAAGCGAACTTACTACGAGCAGTACTTC. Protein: CAIMDSGKRTYYEQYF.

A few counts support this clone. CDR3 protein: CASSESSVKPQHF. The DNA for the CDR3 is TGTGCCAGCTCAGAATCCTCGGTAAAGCCCCAGCATTTT. The chain joins TRBV18 to TRBJ1-5; D remains ambiguous. The V end was cut by 5 bases, the J end by 8 bases, with 13 bases between. CDR1 KGHSH and CDR2 LQKENI come from the germline V gene. There are 13 residues in the CDR3.

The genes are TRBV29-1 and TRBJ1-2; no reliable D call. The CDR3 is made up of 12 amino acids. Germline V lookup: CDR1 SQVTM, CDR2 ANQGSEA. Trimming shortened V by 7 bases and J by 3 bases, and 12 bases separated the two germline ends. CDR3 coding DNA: TGCAGCGCCGACACAATGGACTATGGCTACACCTTC. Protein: CSADTMDYGYTF. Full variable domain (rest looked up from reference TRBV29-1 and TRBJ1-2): SAVISQKPSRDICQRGTSLTIQCQVDSQVTMMFWYRQQPGQSLTLIATANQGSEATYESGFVIDKFPISRPNLTFSTLTVSNMSPEDSSIYLCSADTMDYGYTFGSGTRLTVV.

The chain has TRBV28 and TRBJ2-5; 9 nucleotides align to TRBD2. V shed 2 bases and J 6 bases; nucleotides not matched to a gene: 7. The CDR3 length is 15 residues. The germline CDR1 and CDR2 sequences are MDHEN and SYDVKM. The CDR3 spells CASSLDSGGMQTQYF. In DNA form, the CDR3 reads TGTGCCAGCAGTTTAGATAGCGGGGGAATGCAGACCCAGTACTTC.

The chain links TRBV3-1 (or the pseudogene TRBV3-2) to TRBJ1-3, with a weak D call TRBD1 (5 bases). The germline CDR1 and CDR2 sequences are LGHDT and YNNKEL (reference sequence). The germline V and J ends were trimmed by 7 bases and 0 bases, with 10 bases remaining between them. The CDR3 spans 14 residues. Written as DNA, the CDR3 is TGTGCCAGCACCGGGACCCACTCTGGAAACACCATATATTTT. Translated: CASTGTHSGNTIYF.

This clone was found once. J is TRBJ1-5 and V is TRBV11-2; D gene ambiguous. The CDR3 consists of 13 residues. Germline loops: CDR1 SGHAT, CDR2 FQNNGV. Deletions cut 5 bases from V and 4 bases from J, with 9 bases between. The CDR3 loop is CASSPNLNQPQHF. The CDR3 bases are TGTGCCAGCAGCCCTAACCTTAATCAGCCCCAGCATTTT.